The TCR beta chain under discussion was sequenced for a study of shared clonotypes between healthy human individuals. This clone was counted a few times. Genomic DNA of each subset was evenly split across several immunoSEQ plates. Each PCR replicate from the sorted subsets contained about 200 ng DNA, which is roughly 33,000 T cell genomes. The repertoire was sequenced with immunoSEQ multiplex PCR; TCRdb's copy has only in-frame clones and lacks some. The sample lists 2,500,000 or so clones, 85% to 95% occurring once. V lost 6 bases and J 0 bases, leaving 9 bases between the germline ends. This CDR3 contains 13 residues. Germline V gives CDR1 SGHRS, CDR2 YFSETQ.

This rearrangement joins TRBV5-1 to TRBJ1-1, with D unclear. The sample consisted of naive CD4+ T cells from PBMCs. Subset in this sample: CD45RA+ positively selected. The source of this sequence is a man younger than 35 in good health. Some clones in this sample may be carry-over from other donors' samples. DNA of the CDR3: TGCGCCAGCAATGACATAATGAACACTGAAGCTTTCTTT. This sequence encodes CASNDIMNTEAFF.